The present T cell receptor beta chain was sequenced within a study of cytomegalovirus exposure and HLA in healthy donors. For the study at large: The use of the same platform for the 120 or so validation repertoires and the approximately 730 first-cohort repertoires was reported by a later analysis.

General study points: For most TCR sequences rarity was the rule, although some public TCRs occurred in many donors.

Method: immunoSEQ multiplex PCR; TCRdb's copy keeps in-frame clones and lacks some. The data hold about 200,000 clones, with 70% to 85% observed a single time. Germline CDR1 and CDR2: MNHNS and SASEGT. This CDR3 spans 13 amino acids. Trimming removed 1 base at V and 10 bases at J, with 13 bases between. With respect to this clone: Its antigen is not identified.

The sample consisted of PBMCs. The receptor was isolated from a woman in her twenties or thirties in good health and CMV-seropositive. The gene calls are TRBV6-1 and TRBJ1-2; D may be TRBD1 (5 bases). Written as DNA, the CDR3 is TGTGCCAGCAGTGAAGGGGGCGGTGTTGACTACACCTTC. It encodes CASSEGGGVDYTF.